A selection of T cell receptor beta chains follows, all from one sample in a study of blood T cell repertoires in COVID-19. Here immunoSEQ multiplex PCR was the method, and the copy in TCRdb shows in-frame clones only, minus some. The repertoire includes about 190,000 clones, about 85% of them detected once, and 6.9% sits in the top ten. Sequencing was carried out using peripheral blood. These receptors all come from a man older than 75 with COVID-19, enrolled during active disease. Both conserved end residues are part of each CDR3. Size is omitted from some rows. Given values are once, few, many or a class for expanded clones.

J gene	clone size	V gene	CDR3 protein
TRBJ2-7	.	TRBV2	CATGTGPYEQYF
TRBJ2-3	once	TRBV2	CASSSGQVSTDTQYF
TRBJ1-1	.	TRBV29-1	CSVPGGVTEAFF
TRBJ2-7	.	TRBV5-8	CASSHGTPKQYF
TRBJ2-1	.	TRBV5-6	CASSFSTSSYNEQFF
TRBJ2-5	.	TRBV5-1	CASSLGALMRGQETQYF
TRBJ2-7	.	TRBV11-1	CASSFQQGLSPQYF
TRBJ1-1	.	TRBV5-6	CASSASTGGQNTEAFF
TRBJ1-1	few	TRBV18	CASSQSTGYEGTEAFF
TRBJ1-2	few	TRBV2	CASSPDSNYGYTF
TRBJ1-3	.	TRBV14	CASSQGTGAGNTIYF
TRBJ1-5	.	TRBV2	CASSPGPGWDQPQHF
TRBJ2-1	.	TRBV4-1	CASSQADMGLVSYNEQFF
TRBJ2-1	.	TRBV29-1	CSVTGGPFSYNEQFF
TRBJ1-2	.	TRBV5-5	CASSPTGDYGYTF
TRBJ1-3	.	TRBV10-3	CAISENQGGNTIYF
TRBJ1-1	.	TRBV6-5	CASRLGQRVNTEAFF
TRBJ1-1	.	TRBV19	CASSIGRDRMNTEAFF
TRBJ1-1	.	TRBV5-4	CASSRDRTNTEAFF
TRBJ2-5	.	TRBV12-3/TRBV12-4	CASGVVKETQYF
TRBJ2-7	.	TRBV7-2	CASSLGNRGYEQYF
TRBJ2-5	.	TRBV6-2/TRBV6-3	CASSTGVGETQYF
TRBJ1-6	.	TRBV3-1/TRBV3-2	CASNLGGRINSPLHF
TRBJ1-1	.	TRBV20-1	CSASRTGLDTEAFF
TRBJ1-5	few	TRBV2	CASSEGDWGNQPQHF
TRBJ1-1	.	TRBV20-1	CSAYTYTEAFF
TRBJ2-3	.	TRBV18	CASSPKSGGQGTDTQYF
TRBJ1-6	.	TRBV5-1	CASRQTGENSPLHF
TRBJ2-7	.	TRBV18	CASSPPSGFAYEQYF
TRBJ2-2	.	TRBV7-2	CASSLMTGSGELFF
TRBJ2-7	.	TRBV5-1	CASGSGTGSYEQYF
TRBJ1-3	.	TRBV12-3/TRBV12-4	CASLDRDGNTIYF
TRBJ1-5	.	TRBV5-1	CASSSGNSNQPQHF
TRBJ1-1	few	TRBV6-5	CASSLRSGGTEAFF
TRBJ2-7	.	TRBV14	CASSQLSTLTYEQYF
TRBJ1-6	few	TRBV6-1	CASSEAFIQGPDSPLHF
TRBJ2-7	once	TRBV7-9	CASSSVSEQYF
TRBJ2-6	.	TRBV6-1	CASKPAGANVLTF
TRBJ2-2	once	TRBV6-5	CASSKGQGANGELFF
TRBJ2-7	.	TRBV5-1	CASSLTGGLRYEQYF
TRBJ1-3	.	TRBV7-2	CASSGRTGGYSGNTIYF
TRBJ1-4	once	TRBV7-2	CASSLRFGNEKLFF
TRBJ1-1	.	TRBV9	CASSPDRDTEAFF
TRBJ2-7	.	TRBV5-6	CASSSWGSGGYEQYF
TRBJ1-1	.	TRBV7-9	CASSQRGPRTEAFF
TRBJ2-2	.	TRBV9	CASSPTAQGGTGELFF
TRBJ1-1	.	TRBV5-4	CASSSMTRDNWLNTEAFF
TRBJ1-3	.	TRBV19	CASSSGQFPSGNTIYF
TRBJ2-1	.	TRBV11-3	CASSLGGDLPYNEQFF
TRBJ1-1	.	TRBV29-1	CSVLTPGTEAFF
TRBJ2-3	.	TRBV10-3	CAISASGGAYTDTQYF
TRBJ2-2	.	TRBV24-1	CATSDRDLIGDTGELFF
TRBJ1-3	.	TRBV6-5	CASRPTGGTGNTIYF
TRBJ1-2	.	TRBV5-6	CASSFSRDGYTF
TRBJ1-1	.	TRBV28	CASSLSRGAFF
TRBJ1-6	few	TRBV5-6	CASSPGQGRSPLHF
TRBJ2-7	once	TRBV4-2	CASSFRSEQYF
TRBJ2-5	.	TRBV4-3	CASSQGTGRETQYF
TRBJ1-2	few	TRBV5-8	CASSLEGAGGGYTF
TRBJ1-5	.	TRBV5-6	CASSVQGVLGNQPQHF